This entry features one TCR beta chain sequence. Its antigen is currently unknown. V lost 5 bases, J lost 4 bases, and 6 bases stayed unmatched. Germline-derived CDR1 and CDR2 are MNHNS and SASEGT. The CDR3 loop spans 14 amino acids. Repertoires were generated with immunoSEQ multiplex PCR, while TCRdb's copy carries only in-frame clones and drops some. Of 35,000 to 40,000 clones listed, 65% to 80% are singletons. These data are taken from a study of OX40 agonist ivuxolimab in advanced cancers. About the research overall: Prior anti-PD-1, anti-PD-L1 or anti-CTLA-4 therapy did not bar entry, and approximately 43% had some. Study findings and constraints: On average, a greater number of expanded clones characterised CD8+ T cells relative to CD4+.

The timepoints at which blood was sampled were baseline, cycle 4 day 1, and cycle 7 day 1. The material sequenced was CD4+ or CD8+ T cells sorted from blood, taken in a trial of the OX40 agonist ivuxolimab. The rearrangement uses TRBV6-1 and TRBJ2-3; TRBD2 agrees at 7 bases. This TCR came from an adult with an advanced solid tumor such as melanoma, head and neck, liver or kidney cancer. The CDR3: CASSPRLAADTQYF. The CDR3 bases are TGTGCCAGCAGTCCCCGACTAGCAGCAGATACGCAGTATTTT.